The 26 T cell receptor beta chains below all came from one sample that was sequenced in a study of T cell changes during pregnancy in multiple sclerosis. The assay was immunoSEQ multiplex PCR, and TCRdb's table has in-frame clones only and misses some. Among roughly 93,000 clones listed, approximately 90% were seen once. The sequencing here drew on peripheral blood, taken before pregnancy. These receptors were taken from a female donor with multiple sclerosis, enrolled in a pregnancy study.

This rearrangement joins TRBV7-9 to TRBJ2-7; 8 bases match TRBD1. Germline V gene lookup returns CDR1 SEHNR and CDR2 FQNEAQ (reference sequence). The V gene end was trimmed by 5 bases and the J gene end by 4 bases; junction bases not matched to a gene: 7. This CDR3 comprises 14 residues. The CDR3 protein is CASSPGQGFYEQYF. DNA for the CDR3: TGTGCCAGCAGCCCCGGACAGGGCTTTTACGAGCAGTACTTC.

The gene calls are TRBV6-1 and TRBJ2-1, with 12 bases identical to TRBD1. This CDR3 contains 17 residues. V dropped 1 base and J dropped 3; count of bases not matched to a gene: 4. Germline-derived CDR1 and CDR2 are MNHNS and SASEGT. CDR3 loop: CASSEVGTGGVYNEQFF. In nucleotides, the CDR3 is TGTGCCAGCAGTGAAGTGGGGACAGGGGGCGTCTACAATGAGCAGTTCTTC.

J is TRBJ2-4 and V is TRBV10-1; TRBD1 matches at 8 bases. The CDR3 is 15 amino acids. Germline CDR1 reads WNHNN; CDR2 reads SYGVQD (reference sequence). The J segment lost 3 bases and the V segment lost 2 bases, leaving 3 bases of the junction unmatched. CDR3 DNA sequence: TGCGCCAGCAGTGAGGGACAGGGCGGCAAAAACATTCAGTACTTC. Translating gives CASSEGQGGKNIQYF.

V is TRBV29-1 and J is TRBJ2-3; no firm D call. The CDR3 is made up of 12 amino acids. Trimming removed 0 bases from V and 3 bases from J, with 4 bases in between. Germline-derived CDR1 and CDR2 are SQVTM and ANQGSEA. The DNA of the CDR3 is TGCAGCGTTGAAGATCAGACAGATACGCAGTATTTT. Encoded protein: CSVEDQTDTQYF.

V usage is TRBV19 and J usage is TRBJ1-1; TRBD1 aligns across 11 bases. Per germline, CDR1 LNHDA and CDR2 SQIVND (reference sequence). The V and J ends lost 7 bases and 6 bases, in that order; junction bases with no gene match: 1. There are 12 residues in the CDR3. CDR3 in amino acids: CASKDRGPEAFF. The DNA for the CDR3 is TGTGCCAGTAAGGACAGGGGGCCTGAAGCTTTCTTT.

The genes are TRBV28 and TRBJ2-3; D call uncertain. Germline V gene lookup returns CDR1 MDHEN and CDR2 SYDVKM. Trimming left V 10 bases short and J 2 bases short, with 16 bases between. The CDR3 has 14 amino acids. CDR3 DNA: TGTGCCACGTCGGTGCAGCGCGTCACAGATACGCAGTATTTT. Amino acids: CATSVQRVTDTQYF.

The rearrangement links TRBV14 to TRBJ2-2, with a tentative D call TRBD1 (5 bases). With 0 bases removed from V and 3 bases from J, the gap between germline ends came to 11 bases. Germline loops: CDR1 SGHDN, CDR2 FVKESK. This CDR3 is built from 16 residues. The CDR3 coding sequence is TGTGCCAGCAGCCAAGAGGGCAGGGTCTACACCGGGGAGCTGTTTTTT. This codes for CASSQEGRVYTGELFF.

The chain is built from TRBV28 and TRBJ1-3, with no clear D. From germline, CDR1 is MDHEN and CDR2 SYDVKM. The CDR3 is 13 residues long. The V end was cut by 5 bases, the J end by 7 bases, with 12 bases between. The CDR3 nucleotides are TGTGCCAGCAGTATTGACTCTCTTAACACCATATATTTT. Encoded protein: CASSIDSLNTIYF.

This clone came up once. The rearrangement joins TRBV9 to TRBJ2-2; 12 positions match TRBD2. J gave up 5 bases and V 0 bases, and 2 bases lay outside the gene matches. The germline CDR1 and CDR2 sequences are SGDLS and YYNGEE. CDR3 length equals 16 residues. CDR3 loop: CASSVGLAGDTGELFF. The DNA of the CDR3 is TGTGCCAGCAGCGTAGGACTAGCGGGAGATACCGGGGAGCTGTTTTTT.

The CDR3 sequence is CASTSQTGGEGGYTF. CDR3 bases: TGTGCCAGCACCTCACAAACGGGAGGGGAAGGCGGCTACACCTTC. V is TRBV28 and J is TRBJ1-2; tentative D call: TRBD1 (5 bases). Germline assignment: CDR1 MDHEN and CDR2 SYDVKM. V was clipped by 7 bases and J by 8 bases, with 23 bases between them. This CDR3 comprises 15 residues.

The chain links TRBV9 to TRBJ2-3; 10 bases map to TRBD1. Germline lookup yields CDR1 SGDLS and CDR2 YYNGEE. The CDR3 length is 17 residues. J gave up 5 bases and V 0 bases, and 9 bases lay outside the gene matches. The CDR3 coding sequence is TGTGCCAGCAGCGTAGGGGGGCGGGACAGGGGTGGAGATACGCAGTATTTT. As protein: CASSVGGRDRGGDTQYF.

The chain has TRBV5-1 and TRBJ1-2; D gene ambiguous. Trimming took 1 base from V and 4 from J, leaving 8 bases between them. Germline CDR1 SGHRS, CDR2 YFSETQ. CDR3 length: 13 residues. CDR3 sequence (DNA): TGCGCCAGCAGCTTGTCAATTTCCTATGGCTACACCTTC. Amino acid sequence: CASSLSISYGYTF.

A single count supports this clone. The rearrangement joins TRBV4-1 to TRBJ2-5; 7 nucleotides line up with TRBD2. The junction had 10 bases not matched to a gene; V was cut back by 0 bases and J by 6 bases. The length of the CDR3 is 16 residues. The germline V gene encodes CDR1 MGHRA and CDR2 YSYEKL. Here the CDR3 DNA reads TGCGCCAGCAGCCAAGATGGGGCGGGAGCAGTAAAGACCCAGTACTTC. Its translation is CASSQDGAGAVKTQYF.

The chain uses TRBV6-1 and TRBJ2-1; no reliable D call. This CDR3 is built from 14 residues. V was trimmed by 2 bases and J by 7 bases, leaving 12 bases between them. The germline gives CDR1 MNHNS, CDR2 SASEGT. CDR3 DNA: TGTGCCAGCAGTGAACGAGGCGTCTGGAATGAGCAGTTCTTC. Its protein product is CASSERGVWNEQFF.

The chain has TRBV5-8 and TRBJ1-1; D unresolved. In germline, CDR1 is SGHTS, CDR2 YDEGEE. Trimming pared 0 bases from V and 5 bases from J, leaving 14 bases between. The CDR3 spans 15 residues. The CDR3 is CASSLGKGGKTEAFF. The DNA for the CDR3 is TGTGCCAGCAGCTTGGGAAAGGGAGGGAAGACTGAAGCTTTCTTT. The whole variable domain, remainder taken from reference TRBV5-8 and TRBJ1-1, is EAGVTQSPTHLIKTRGQQATLRCSPISGHTSVYWYQQALGLGLQFLLWYDEGEERNRGNFPPRFSGRQFPNYSSELNVNALELEDSALYLCASSLGKGGKTEAFFGQGTRLTVV.

J is TRBJ2-5 and V is TRBV28; D is ambiguous. The CDR3 runs to 11 residues. The germline CDR1 and CDR2 sequences are MDHEN and SYDVKM. The V end lost 5 bases, the J end lost 3 bases, and 4 bases lay between the germline ends. The CDR3: CASSVKETQYF. The CDR3 nucleotides are TGTGCCAGCAGTGTTAAAGAGACCCAGTACTTC.

This clone was detected only once. This chain connects TRBV5-4 to TRBJ2-7; 7 bases are shared with TRBD2. This CDR3 has 13 residues. The germline V gene has CDR1 SGHNT and CDR2 YYREEE (reference sequence). J was trimmed by 6 bases and V by 4 bases; bases with no gene match: 7. DNA of the CDR3: TGTGCCAGCAGCGTGGCGGGAGCAGGCGAGCAGTACTTC. Protein sequence: CASSVAGAGEQYF. Filled out from reference TRBV5-4 and TRBJ2-7, the complete variable domain reads ETGVTQSPTHLIKTRGQQVTLRCSSQSGHNTVSWYQQALGQGPQFIFQYYREEENGRGNFPPRFSGLQFPNYSSELNVNALELDDSALYLCASSVAGAGEQYFGPGTRLTVT.

The chain recombines TRBV7-2 with TRBJ2-4; maybe TRBD2 (6 bases). This CDR3 has 16 amino acids. V was shortened by 0 bases and J by 3 bases, with 12 bases between the two germline ends. Germline CDR1 reads SGHTA; CDR2 reads FQGNSA. CDR3 nucleotide sequence: TGTGCCAGCAGCTTAGCGTGGGGGGAACTCAAAAACATTCAGTACTTC. This translates into CASSLAWGELKNIQYF.

V and J are TRBV10-3 and TRBJ1-2, with D possibly TRBD1 on 6 matching bases. CDR1 and CDR2 (germline): ENHRY, SYGVKD. V was shortened by 7 bases and J by 0 bases, with 9 bases between the two germline ends. The CDR3 length is 13 residues. CDR3 amino acids: CAINTGTNYGYTF. The CDR3 coding sequence is TGTGCCATCAACACAGGGACTAACTATGGCTACACCTTC.

This clone was seen only once. The rearrangement joins TRBV15 to TRBJ2-5; a weak D match, TRBD2 (6 bases). V lost 1 base and J 1 base, leaving 13 bases between the germline ends. The CDR3 runs 16 residues. CDR1 and CDR2 from the germline V gene are LNHNV and YYDKDF (reference sequence). CDR3 residues: CATSRGGAGTQETQYF. CDR3 coding DNA: TGTGCCACCAGCAGAGGCGGGGCGGGTACCCAAGAGACCCAGTACTTC.

The CDR3 region is CSVEGGSGGAKTQYF. CDR3 sequence (DNA): TGCAGCGTTGAAGGGGGCTCGGGAGGGGCGAAGACCCAGTACTTC. The chain links TRBV29-1 to TRBJ2-5; 8 positions match TRBD2. This CDR3 comprises 15 residues. J gave up 6 bases and V 1 base, and 10 bases lay outside the gene matches. Germline assignment: CDR1 SQVTM and CDR2 ANQGSEA. Combining the CDR3 with reference TRBV29-1 and TRBJ2-5 gives the whole variable domain SAVISQKPSRDICQRGTSLTIQCQVDSQVTMMFWYRQQPGQSLTLIATANQGSEATYESGFVIDKFPISRPNLTFSTLTVSNMSPEDSSIYLCSVEGGSGGAKTQYFGPGTRLLVL.

The genes are TRBV5-4 and TRBJ1-2; the match to TRBD1 covers 8 bases. CDR1 and CDR2 from the germline V gene are SGHNT and YYREEE (reference sequence). The CDR3 runs 16 residues. V lost 2 bases, J lost 5 bases, and 11 bases stayed unmatched. Here the CDR3 reads CASSFSGTGSAYGYTF. The CDR3 region has the DNA TGTGCCAGCAGCTTTTCCGGGACAGGAAGCGCTTATGGCTACACCTTC.

This clone showed up just once. This chain connects TRBV11-1 to TRBJ2-7; perhaps TRBD1 as D (5 bases). CDR1 is SGHAT and CDR2 is FQDESV in the germline V gene (reference sequence). CDR3 length: 14 amino acids. The ends were cut back, 5 bases at V and 2 bases at J, with 13 bases in the middle. CDR3 loop: CASSNGPRAYEQYF. The DNA for the CDR3 is TGTGCCAGCAGCAACGGTCCCAGGGCCTACGAGCAGTACTTC.

The chain links TRBV6-5 to TRBJ1-1; the D gene is possibly TRBD1 (5 bases). The CDR3 loop spans 15 amino acids. Trimming removed 2 bases from V and 5 bases from J, with 15 bases in between. CDR1 is MNHEY, CDR2 SVGAGI, per germline. CDR3 sequence reads: CASSYETLGGTEAFF. In DNA form, the CDR3 reads TGTGCCAGCAGTTACGAGACCCTCGGGGGGACTGAAGCTTTCTTT.

The rearrangement joins TRBV7-9 to TRBJ2-7, with 8 bases lining up with TRBD2. Germline V gives CDR1 SEHNR, CDR2 FQNEAQ (reference sequence). This CDR3 region has 16 residues. V lost 4 bases, J lost 0 bases, and 8 bases stayed unmatched. CDR3 amino acids: CASSSVSGAHSYEQYF. As DNA, the CDR3 is TGTGCCAGCAGCTCTGTTAGCGGGGCCCACTCCTACGAGCAGTACTTC.

The CDR3 is CASSLESGGNTIYF. Here the CDR3 DNA reads TGTGCCAGCAGCTTAGAGTCAGGGGGAAACACCATATATTTT. The chain is built from TRBV7-9 and TRBJ1-3, with D possibly being TRBD1 (5 bases). V was clipped by 1 base and J by 4 bases, with 8 bases between them. CDR1 is SEHNR, CDR2 FQNEAQ, per germline (reference sequence). The CDR3 spans 14 residues.